This T cell receptor beta chain was observed in a study of monozygotic twins with inflammatory bowel disease. TCRdb reprocessed the 5' RACE reads; each CDR3 protein has one entry and no DNA is given. The sample includes 190,000 or so distinct CDR3 sequences. The CDR3 contains 15 residues. The germline V gene has CDR1 MNHEY and CDR2 SVGEGT. The receptor's source is a human donor with ulcerative colitis or Crohn's disease, or a healthy co-twin of an affected twin (not recorded which). The sequenced material came from blood. V gene TRBV6-2 or TRBV6-3 combines with J gene TRBJ1-2; TCRdb proposes TRBD1, but this gene call is untestable without DNA. CDR3 residues: CASSYSGQGLGGYTF.